The 25 T cell receptor beta chains below all came from one sample that was sequenced in a study of T cells in Graves' hyperthyroidism and ophthalmopathy. Amplification targeted TCR beta CDR3 regions from RNA transcripts. Initially, a first-round RT-PCR of the TCR CDR3 employed the HTBI primer set. TCRdb re-called the multiplex PCR reads with MiXCR, one entry per CDR3 protein. The table shows a few hundred thousand distinct CDR3 sequences, with approximately 14% occurring only once. The specimen sequenced was blood. These receptor sequences come from a woman in her 30s with Graves' hyperthyroidism.

In this sample, this clonotype turned up many times. V gene TRBV20-1 combines with J gene TRBJ2-3; D is possibly TRBD1 (6 bases). Trimming cost V 8 bases and J 2 bases, with 14 bases left between them. The CDR3 runs 13 residues. Germline CDR1 reads DFQATT; CDR2 reads SNEGSKA (reference sequence). CDR3 DNA: TGCAGTCAAAGGGGGTATTCCACAGATACGCAGTATTTT. Protein sequence: CSQRGYSTDTQYF.

The V call is TRBV19, the J call TRBJ2-1; tentatively, D is TRBD1 or TRBD2 (5 bases each). Looked up from germline, CDR1 is LNHDA and CDR2 is SQIVND (reference sequence). Between the trimmed V and J ends, which lost 11 bases and 12 bases, there was a span of 26 bases. The CDR3 sequence is 14 residues long. The CDR3 nucleotides read TGTGCCTCTAAAATAGAGGGACGGCACGGCGGGCAGTTCTTC. It specifies CASKIEGRHGGQFF.

In the case of this clonotype: A read error may explain this, as a much larger clone is one base away. The gene calls are TRBV4-1 and TRBJ1-1; unclear D gene. This CDR3 comprises 15 residues. Trimming pared 8 bases from V and 0 bases from J, leaving 16 bases between. CDR1 is MGHRA, CDR2 YSYEKL, per germline. The CDR3 loop reads CASGKWVSMNTEAFF. The CDR3 coding sequence is TGCGCCAGCGGCAAATGGGTTTCCATGAACACTGAAGCTTTCTTT.

This clonotype showed up just a few times. The rearrangement links TRBV20-1 to TRBJ1-2, with TRBD1 matching 10 bases. Per germline, CDR1 DFQATT and CDR2 SNEGSKA (reference sequence). The CDR3 length is 14 residues. The V segment lost 5 bases and the J segment 4 bases; nucleotides outside the gene matches: 7. The CDR3 nucleotides are TGCAGTGCTGCAGCGACAGGGGGCTTCTATGGCTACACCTTC. Translating gives CSAAATGGFYGYTF.

With regard to this clonotype: This may stem from a read error, because a much larger clone lies one nucleotide away. This CDR3 is CASSPPTGVNTEAFF. In DNA form, the CDR3 reads TGTGCCAGCAGCCCACCGACAGGGGTGAACACTGAAGCTTTCTTT. The chain is built from TRBV9 and TRBJ1-1; 8 bases fit TRBD1. V lost 4 bases, J lost 0 bases, and 5 bases stayed unmatched. Looked up from germline, CDR1 is SGDLS and CDR2 is YYNGEE. The CDR3 consists of 15 residues.

The chain employs TRBV28 and TRBJ2-3, with 8 nucleotides matching TRBD2. Trimming at V came to 6 bases and at J to 4 bases, leaving 6 bases not matched to a gene. This CDR3 spans 14 amino acids. Germline V lookup: CDR1 MDHEN, CDR2 SYDVKM. CDR3 residues: CASSLSGLADTQYF. CDR3 bases: TGTGCCAGCAGCCTATCGGGACTAGCAGATACGCAGTATTTT. The full variable domain, rest sourced from reference TRBV28 and TRBJ2-3, is DVKVTQSSRYLVKRTGEKVFLECVQDMDHENMFWYRQDPGLGLRLIYFSYDVKMKEKGDIPEGYSVSREKKERFSLILESASTNQTSMYLCASSLSGLADTQYFGPGTRLTVL.

This chain connects TRBV6-1 to TRBJ1-1; TRBD1 is a possible D gene (5 bases). V was clipped by 6 bases and J by 8 bases, with 10 bases between them. Germline assignment: CDR1 MNHNS and CDR2 SASEGT. There are 11 residues in the CDR3. This chain's CDR3 is CASRAGGEAFF. CDR3 in DNA: TGTGCCAGCAGAGCCGGGGGGGAAGCTTTCTTT.

As concerns this clonotype: The missing conserved phenylalanine or tryptophan at the end of this CDR3 makes a read error likely. The chain uses TRBV10-3 and TRBJ1-5; 9 bases align to TRBD1. The CDR3 extends over 16 amino acids. CDR1 and CDR2 from the germline V gene are ENHRY and SYGVKD. J gave up 2 bases and V 5 bases, and 7 bases lay outside the gene matches. CDR3 sequence: CAISQGDRVGNQPQHS. The CDR3 region has the DNA TGTGCCATCAGTCAAGGGGACAGGGTCGGCAATCAGCCCCAGCATTCT.

The chain is built from TRBV9 and TRBJ2-7, with D unclear. Deletions cut 4 bases from V and 4 bases from J, with 12 bases between. This CDR3 spans 13 amino acids. Germline CDR1 is SGDLS and CDR2 is YYNGEE. The CDR3 DNA reads as TGTGCCAGCAGCCTTAGCTGGGGTTACGAGCAGTACTTC. Translation: CASSLSWGYEQYF.

This clonotype has ten or more counts. CDR3 coding DNA: TGTGCCAGCAGCTTCAGGACAGCTGGTAAATTACAGTACTTC. Amino acids: CASSFRTAGKLQYF. V gene TRBV11-2 combines with J gene TRBJ2-5; D is perhaps TRBD1 (6 bases). Per the germline V gene, CDR1 is SGHAT and CDR2 is FQNNGV. The V end lost 3 bases, the J end lost 11 bases, and 19 bases lay between the germline ends. The CDR3 totals 14 residues.

This clonotype has more than one count but fewer than ten. The genes are TRBV18 and TRBJ2-2; the match to TRBD2 covers 7 bases. The CDR3 has 15 residues. Per the germline V gene, CDR1 is KGHSH and CDR2 is LQKENI. The junction had 6 bases not matched to a gene; V was cut back by 3 bases and J by 5 bases. CDR3 sequence: CASSPSWRETGELFF. Here the CDR3 DNA reads TGTGCCAGCTCACCTTCCTGGCGGGAGACCGGGGAGCTGTTTTTT.

Ten or more counts support this clonotype. At one boundary the junction diverges from the germline segment, which might be a read error. The chain joins TRBV6-2 or TRBV6-3 to TRBJ2-1; TRBD2 matches at 9 bases. Germline CDR1 MNHEY, CDR2 SVGEGT. The CDR3 consists of 14 residues. The CDR3 region has the DNA TGTGCCAGCATGGTTAGCGGGGGCTACAATGGGCAGTTCTTC. This sequence encodes CASMVSGGYNGQFF.

The chain employs TRBV20-1 and TRBJ2-3, with a weak D call TRBD2 (6 bases). The CDR3 contains 15 residues. CDR1 DFQATT and CDR2 SNEGSKA come from the germline V gene (reference sequence). Trimming removed 6 bases at V and 4 bases at J, with 20 bases between. As DNA, the CDR3 is TGCAGTGCAAGCCGACTAGATAGGTTCTCAGATACGCAGTATTTT. It specifies CSASRLDRFSDTQYF.

In its sample, this clonotype was seen many times. The CDR3 nucleotides are TGCAGCGTAAAAGAGGGAGGGACCGGGGAGCTGTTTTTT. The encoded protein is CSVKEGGTGELFF. The chain has TRBV29-1 and TRBJ2-2; 7 positions agree with TRBD2. V shed 6 bases and J 5 bases; nucleotides not matched to a gene: 6. Germline V gene lookup returns CDR1 SQVTM and CDR2 ANQGSEA. This CDR3 has 13 residues.

This clonotype was counted a single time. The chain has TRBV30 and TRBJ2-1, with D possibly TRBD2 on 5 matching bases. Trimming removed 1 base at V and 8 bases at J, with 6 bases between. CDR3 length: 11 amino acids. The germline CDR1 and CDR2 sequences are GTSNPN and SVGIG (reference sequence). The CDR3 DNA reads as TGTGCCTGGAGTGCGGAGGATGAGCAGTTCTTC. Residues: CAWSAEDEQFF.

This clonotype was counted a few times. The chain recombines TRBV19 with TRBJ1-5; TRBD1 agrees at 7 bases. The CDR3 is 15 amino acids. The V and J ends lost 1 base and 7 bases, in that order; junction bases with no gene match: 7. CDR1 and CDR2 (germline): LNHDA, SQIVND (reference sequence). DNA for the CDR3: TGTGCCAGTAGTATAGGGACAGGTTGGAGCCAGCCCCAGCATTTT. It codes for CASSIGTGWSQPQHF.

In its sample, this clonotype was seen a few times. The V call is TRBV6-4, the J call TRBJ1-1; no clear D. Looked up from germline, CDR1 is MRHNA and CDR2 is SNTAGT. The CDR3 extends over 12 amino acids. Trimming took 0 bases from V and 9 from J, leaving 8 bases between them. CDR3 region: CASSDSNRKAFF. The CDR3 DNA reads TGTGCCAGCAGTGACTCGAATAGGAAAGCTTTCTTT.

This clonotype was counted ten times or more. The chain links TRBV5-1 to TRBJ1-5; D not resolved. Per the germline V gene, CDR1 is SGHRS and CDR2 is YFSETQ. The CDR3 length is 19 residues. The V end lost 4 bases, the J end lost 6 bases, and 29 bases lay between the germline ends. The CDR3 bases are TGCGCCAGCAGCGCGCCAGGCCTGATTTCTCCTTCACCCGGTCAGCCCCAGCATTTT. Its protein is CASSAPGLISPSPGQPQHF.

This chain links TRBV5-5 with TRBJ2-3; 11 nucleotides match TRBD2. The CDR3 covers 19 residues. The ends lost 5 bases at V and 1 base at J; junction bases unmatched: 15. Germline V CDR1 and CDR2: SGHKS, YYEKEE (reference sequence). CDR3 amino acids: CASSYTSGRGLGRTDTQYF. The DNA for the CDR3 is TGTGCCAGCAGTTATACTAGCGGGAGAGGCCTGGGTCGCACAGATACGCAGTATTTT.

This clonotype has at least ten counts. This chain's CDR3 is CASSDPGHNEQFF. Here the CDR3 DNA reads TGTGCCAGCAGTGATCCAGGACACAATGAGCAGTTCTTC. The chain uses TRBV2 and TRBJ2-1; no reliable D call. The CDR3 totals 13 residues. V lost 3 bases and J lost 5, with 8 bases in between. Germline CDR1 reads SNHLY; CDR2 reads FYNNEI.

This chain joins TRBV5-1 and TRBJ2-2; D might be TRBD2 (6 bases). CDR1 is SGHRS, CDR2 YFSETQ, per germline. CDR3 length: 16 amino acids. V lost 3 bases and J lost 2, with 14 bases in between. The CDR3 loop reads CASSSPRDSNTGELFF. DNA of the CDR3: TGCGCCAGCAGCTCGCCCCGGGACTCAAACACCGGGGAGCTGTTTTTT.

The chain joins TRBV13 to TRBJ2-2; 7 nucleotides agree with TRBD1. The CDR3 is 16 amino acids. CDR1 PRHDT and CDR2 FYEKMQ come from the germline V gene (reference sequence). Trimming cost V 5 bases and J 0 bases; bases outside gene matches: 6. The CDR3 region is CASSPRDSANTGELFF. CDR3 sequence (DNA): TGTGCCAGCAGCCCCCGGGACAGCGCGAACACCGGGGAGCTGTTTTTT.

The table lists this clonotype with many counts. The genes are TRBV12-3 or TRBV12-4 and TRBJ2-7, with D possibly matching TRBD2 (5 bases). Trimming took 5 bases from V and 3 from J, leaving 17 bases between them. The CDR3 loop spans 15 amino acids. CDR3 DNA: TGTGCCAGCAGTACAGAGGCAGGAGGATACTACGAGCAGTACTTC. Translation gives CASSTEAGGYYEQYF.

The chain uses TRBV5-6 and TRBJ1-2; TRBD1 matches at 8 bases. CDR3 length equals 16 residues. With 1 base clipped from V and 4 bases from J, the junction kept 9 bases outside the gene matches. Germline-derived CDR1 and CDR2 are SGHDT and YYEEEE. The CDR3, as DNA: TGTGCCAGCAGCTTGTCCGCGACAGGGGAGGGCTATGGCTACACCTTC. Translated: CASSLSATGEGYGYTF.

Comment on this clonotype: At one end the junction does not follow the germline gene, possibly because of a read error. The rearrangement links TRBV10-3 to TRBJ1-1; D is possibly TRBD1 (5 bases). Looked up from germline, CDR1 is ENHRY and CDR2 is SYGVKD. The CDR3 is 12 residues long. The CDR3 DNA reads as TGTGCCATACGGCCCCAGGGCACTGAAGCTTCCTTT. Amino acids: CAIRPQGTEASF.